The source of this T cell receptor beta chain is a study of identical twins. Study conclusions and caveats: The study found that models underestimated out-of-frame TCR alpha sharing in monozygotic twins. For out-of-frame alpha sequences shared by twins, low generation probability was in excess.

TCRdb passed the 5' RACE reads through MiXCR, listing each CDR3 protein once. The sample lists approximately 1.8 million distinct CDR3 sequences, around a third occurring once. This CDR3 spans 16 amino acids. The germline V gene has CDR1 SGHTA and CDR2 FQGNSA. The V gene lost 0 bases and the J gene lost 3 bases, with 13 bases spanning the gap. This clonotype was counted a few times. Its antigen remains unidentified. The chain carries TRBV7-2 and TRBJ2-3, with D perhaps matching TRBD2 (6 bases). The sample was cord blood. The TCR originated in a newborn girl in good health. DNA for the CDR3: TGTGCCAGCAGCTTAGCGCGGGGCTGGTTAACAGATACGCAGTATTTT. Translated, it gives CASSLARGWLTDTQYF.